One and the same sample provided the 14 T cell receptor beta chains below, sequenced in a study of regulatory T cells in long-lasting Graves disease (dated by TCRdb to 2020 to 2022). What the time point label conveys for this sample: newly diagnosed GD, antithyroid drugs for less than 3 months. RNA was extracted from PBMCs in TRIzol for both TCR sequencing and RNA sequencing. The library relied on multiplex PCR. The run used an Illumina HiSeq 4000. CDR3 regions were amplified by Arm-PCR with iRepertoire HTBI primers to construct TCR beta libraries. TCRdb reprocessed the public reads (quality trimming at Q25 with fastp, clone calling with MiXCR) and kept in-frame beta chains. Here each entry gathers all rows of one CDR3 protein and keeps the most common genes and DNA. This sample has 440,000 or so distinct CDR3 sequences in its table, and about a sixth of those were observed once. The ten most abundant clones make up about 11% of the sample.

The data were also submitted as part of a second study, on T cells in Graves' hyperthyroidism and ophthalmopathy.

This specimen was peripheral blood mononuclear cells (PBMCs), taken at new diagnosis, from a patient treated with antithyroid drugs. The receptors were gathered from a woman aged 30 to 39 with Graves disease. Donor details come from another sample of the same person, matched by shared clones.

J is TRBJ2-7 and V is TRBV19, with 7 bases that match TRBD2. With 5 bases clipped from V and 3 bases from J, the junction kept 13 bases outside the gene matches. The CDR3 contains 16 residues. The germline gives CDR1 LNHDA, CDR2 SQIVND (reference sequence). CDR3 loop: CASSPGRDYGDYEQYF. For the CDR3, the DNA is TGTGCCAGTAGTCCCGGGCGGGACTACGGAGACTACGAGCAGTACTTC.

The J gene is TRBJ1-4, the V gene TRBV27; the D is unclear. V was pared by 0 bases and J by 12 bases, with 14 bases between. CDR1 and CDR2 from the germline V gene are MNHEY and SMNVEV (reference sequence). The CDR3 runs 14 residues. The CDR3 loop reads CASSLSWGPGELFF. The CDR3 DNA follows: TGTGCCAGCAGTTTATCGTGGGGTCCTGGGGAACTGTTTTTT.

This clonotype was counted ten times or more. The chain employs TRBV20-1 and TRBJ2-1; weak D call: TRBD1 (6 bases). The CDR3 consists of 14 residues. Per germline, CDR1 DFQATT and CDR2 SNEGSKA (reference sequence). V dropped 7 bases and J dropped 5 bases, with 18 bases sitting between them. The CDR3: CSVVQGIDHNEQFF. CDR3 nucleotide sequence: TGCAGTGTCGTACAGGGAATCGATCACAATGAGCAGTTCTTC.

There are many counts of this clonotype. The CDR3 sequence is CASRPQGAGSNQPQHF. CDR3 DNA: TGTGCCAGCAGACCCCAGGGGGCCGGTAGCAATCAGCCCCAGCATTTT. The genes are TRBV28 and TRBJ1-5, with 8 positions matching TRBD1. V lost 6 bases and J lost 0; bases outside the gene matches: 7. CDR3 length equals 16 residues. Per the germline V gene, CDR1 is MDHEN and CDR2 is SYDVKM. Full variable domain (remainder filled in from reference TRBV28 and TRBJ1-5): DVKVTQSSRYLVKRTGEKVFLECVQDMDHENMFWYRQDPGLGLRLIYFSYDVKMKEKGDIPEGYSVSREKKERFSLILESASTNQTSMYLCASRPQGAGSNQPQHFGDGTRLSIL.

This clonotype was recorded at least ten times. This chain uses TRBV28 with TRBJ2-7; D remains unclear. Per germline, CDR1 MDHEN and CDR2 SYDVKM. The CDR3 has 13 residues. V dropped 3 bases and J dropped 1 base, with 7 bases sitting between them. Here the CDR3 reads CASSFISSYEQYF. The CDR3 coding sequence is TGTGCCAGCAGTTTTATCAGTTCCTACGAGCAGTACTTC.

This clonotype was observed a few times. The chain combines TRBV7-9 with TRBJ1-6; D is ambiguous. Germline V lookup: CDR1 SEHNR, CDR2 FQNEAQ (reference sequence). This CDR3 comprises 15 residues. Trimming took 2 bases from V and 8 from J, leaving 13 bases between them. This CDR3 is CASSLTTDQDSPLHF. Written as DNA, the CDR3 is TGTGCCAGCAGCTTAACAACCGATCAGGATTCACCCCTCCACTTT. The whole variable domain, remainder taken from reference TRBV7-9 and TRBJ1-6, is DTGVSQNPRHKITKRGQNVTFRCDPISEHNRLYWYRQTLGQGPEFLTYFQNEAQLEKSRLLSDRFSAERPKGSFSTLEIQRTEQGDSAMYLCASSLTTDQDSPLHFGNGTRLTVT.

V is TRBV19 and J is TRBJ1-3, with D possibly TRBD1 on 5 matching bases. The ends were cut back, 6 bases at V and 1 base at J, with 16 bases in the middle. Per germline, CDR1 LNHDA and CDR2 SQIVND (reference sequence). The CDR3 consists of 16 residues. CDR3: CASRRGLDLSGNTIYF. The CDR3 nucleotides read TGTGCCAGTAGAAGGGGCCTCGACCTTTCTGGAAACACCATATATTTT.

This clonotype was observed at least ten times. CDR3 sequence: CASRRDFSSYEQYF. CDR3 sequence (DNA): TGTGCCAGCAGGAGGGACTTTAGCTCCTACGAGCAGTACTTC. V and J are TRBV2 and TRBJ2-7; TRBD2 is a possible D gene (6 bases). The germline CDR1 and CDR2 sequences are SNHLY and FYNNEI. The CDR3 is made up of 14 amino acids. V dropped 6 bases and J dropped 0 bases, with 12 bases sitting between them.

This clonotype was counted many times. The chain couples TRBV6-1 to TRBJ2-7; 13 positions match TRBD2. Germline loops: CDR1 MNHNS, CDR2 SASEGT. The CDR3 spans 16 residues. Unmatched junction bases numbered 11, after V lost 6 bases and J lost 6 bases. CDR3 sequence (DNA): TGTGCCAGCAGACAGACTAGCGGGAGGCCCGGGGGCGAGCAGTACTTC. It encodes CASRQTSGRPGGEQYF.

This clonotype was observed many times. The rearrangement uses TRBV5-4 and TRBJ1-2; D gene unclear. Trimming pared 1 base from V and 3 bases from J, leaving 13 bases between. CDR1 and CDR2 from the germline V gene are SGHNT and YYREEE (reference sequence). The CDR3 covers 15 residues. DNA of the CDR3: TGTGCCAGCAGCTTGAATCCAGGTGGTGACTATGGCTACACCTTC. Its translation: CASSLNPGGDYGYTF.

In this sample, this clonotype turned up many times. V usage is TRBV6-2 or TRBV6-3 and J usage is TRBJ1-5; TRBD1 is a possible D gene (6 bases). Germline V gives CDR1 MNHEY, CDR2 SVGEGT. The ends were cut back, 6 bases at V and 0 bases at J, with 12 bases in the middle. The CDR3 has 15 residues. DNA of the CDR3: TGTGCCAGCAGCCAGGGGATCTTTAGCAATCAGCCCCAGCATTTT. It specifies CASSQGIFSNQPQHF.

This clonotype has ten or more counts. The chain carries TRBV27 and TRBJ1-6; 7 bases align to TRBD1. Germline-derived CDR1 and CDR2 are MNHEY and SMNVEV (reference sequence). The CDR3 is 14 amino acids. Trimming took 3 bases from V and 10 from J; bases not matched to a gene: 6. The CDR3 loop reads CASSFRTGTSPLHF. The CDR3 DNA reads TGTGCCAGCAGTTTCCGGACAGGAACATCACCCCTCCACTTT.

Points on this clonotype: This is likely an artifact of a read error, given a far larger clone one base away. This chain connects TRBV27 to TRBJ2-2, with D perhaps matching TRBD2 (5 bases). CDR1 MNHEY and CDR2 SMNVEV come from the germline V gene (reference sequence). The CDR3 contains 14 residues. The CDR3 sequence is CASSGKENTGDLFF. The CDR3 DNA is TGTGCCAGCAGTGGGAAGGAGAACACCGGGGATCTGTTTTTT.

The V gene is TRBV19, the J gene TRBJ2-5; D might be TRBD1 (5 bases). With 3 bases removed from V and 5 bases from J, the gap between germline ends came to 16 bases. There are 15 residues in the CDR3. The germline V gene has CDR1 LNHDA and CDR2 SQIVND (reference sequence). CDR3 nucleotides: TGTGCCAGTAGTATGCCAGCAGCAGGGTACGAGACCCAGTACTTC. It encodes CASSMPAAGYETQYF.